The 6 T cell receptor beta chains presented below share a single source sample, sequenced in a study of blood T cell repertoires in COVID-19. The repertoire was sequenced with immunoSEQ multiplex PCR; TCRdb's copy has only in-frame clones and lacks some. The sample carries 65,000 to 100,000 clones, around 80% recorded once. The sample consisted of peripheral blood. These receptors were collected from an elderly woman with acute or convalescent COVID-19.

The genes are TRBV7-9 and TRBJ1-5, with 11 bases matching TRBD1. From germline, CDR1 is SEHNR and CDR2 FQNEAQ (reference sequence). The CDR3 extends over 16 amino acids. J lost 1 base, V lost 4 bases, and 3 bases had no gene match. The CDR3 loop is CASSWGQGVSNQPQHF. CDR3 DNA sequence: TGTGCCAGCAGCTGGGGACAGGGGGTAAGCAATCAGCCCCAGCATTTT.

The V call is TRBV6-1, the J call TRBJ1-5; D gene ambiguous. Germline CDR1 reads MNHNS; CDR2 reads SASEGT. The CDR3 contains 14 residues. Trimming removed 0 bases from V and 4 bases from J, with 7 bases in between. The CDR3 nucleotides read TGTGCCAGCAGTGAAGCGGGAGGGAATCAGCCCCAGCATTTT. This sequence encodes CASSEAGGNQPQHF.

This chain uses TRBV28 with TRBJ1-5, with D possibly matching TRBD1 (6 bases). Looked up from germline, CDR1 is MDHEN and CDR2 is SYDVKM. The V and J ends lost 6 bases and 7 bases respectively, with 13 bases between them. The CDR3 totals 13 residues. CDR3 DNA: TGTGCCAGCAGCCAGGGGTTATGGCAGCCCCAGCATTTT. Protein sequence: CASSQGLWQPQHF.

This rearrangement joins TRBV27 to TRBJ2-5, with D perhaps matching TRBD1 (7 bases). Trimming took 7 bases from V and 1 from J, leaving 22 bases between them. Germline V gene sequence: CDR1 MNHEY, CDR2 SMNVEV (reference sequence). The CDR3 loop spans 17 amino acids. As DNA, the CDR3 is TGTGCCAGCAACCAGCCCGGGGCAGGGGGAGGCCAAGAGACCCAGTACTTC. This gives the protein CASNQPGAGGGQETQYF.

The chain uses TRBV27 and TRBJ1-6; 8 bases agree with TRBD1. The CDR3 contains 14 residues. CDR1 MNHEY and CDR2 SMNVEV come from the germline V gene (reference sequence). The ends lost 5 bases at V and 10 bases at J; junction bases unmatched: 7. The CDR3 is CASSPQGAQSPLHF. CDR3 in DNA: TGTGCCAGCAGTCCCCAGGGGGCCCAGTCACCCCTCCACTTT.

A single count supports this clone. The rearrangement uses TRBV12-3 or TRBV12-4 and TRBJ1-1, with D maybe TRBD1 (5 bases). The V end was cut by 4 bases, the J end by 13 bases, with 13 bases between. The CDR3 totals 11 residues. CDR3 in amino acids: CASSSRTTGFF. DNA of the CDR3: TGTGCCAGCAGTTCTAGGACAACCGGTTTCTTT.